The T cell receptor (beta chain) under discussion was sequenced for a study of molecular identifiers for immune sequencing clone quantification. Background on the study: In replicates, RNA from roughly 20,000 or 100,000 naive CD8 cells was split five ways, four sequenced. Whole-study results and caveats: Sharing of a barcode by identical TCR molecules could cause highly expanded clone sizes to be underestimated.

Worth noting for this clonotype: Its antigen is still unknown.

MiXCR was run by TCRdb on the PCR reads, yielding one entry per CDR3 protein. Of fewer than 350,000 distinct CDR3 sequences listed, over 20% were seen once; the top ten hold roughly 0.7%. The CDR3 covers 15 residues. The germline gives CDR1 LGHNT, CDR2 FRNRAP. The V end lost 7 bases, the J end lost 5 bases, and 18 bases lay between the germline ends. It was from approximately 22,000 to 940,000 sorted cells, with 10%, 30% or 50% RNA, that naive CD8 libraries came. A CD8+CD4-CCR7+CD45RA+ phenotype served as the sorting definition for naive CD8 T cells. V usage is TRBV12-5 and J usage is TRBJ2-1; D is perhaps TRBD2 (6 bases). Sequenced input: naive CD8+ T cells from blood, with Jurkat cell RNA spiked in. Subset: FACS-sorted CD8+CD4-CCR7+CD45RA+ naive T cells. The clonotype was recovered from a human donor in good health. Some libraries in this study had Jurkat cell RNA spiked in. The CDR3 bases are TGTGCTAGTGCCTCATGGGGGGAGGCAGACAATGAGCAGTTCTTC. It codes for CASASWGEADNEQFF.